One and the same sample provided the 7 T cell receptor beta chains below, sequenced in a study of T cell repertoires in cytomegalovirus infection. From the reads, TCRdb called clonotypes with MiXCR, one entry per CDR3 protein. The sample contains a few hundred thousand distinct CDR3 sequences, around 40% of which appear only once. The antigens of these receptors remain unknown. Sample: cultured PBMCs, taken from culture after CMV antigen stimulation. Receptors were obtained from a human donor in good health (CMV status not recorded). Some clones in this sample may be carry-over from other donors' samples.

J is TRBJ2-5 and V is TRBV5-5; unclear D gene. The CDR3 runs 15 residues. The V end was cut by 4 bases, the J end by 5 bases, with 18 bases between. The germline CDR1 and CDR2 sequences are SGHKS and YYEKEE (reference sequence). The CDR3 loop reads CASSRESGTLETQYF. The CDR3, as DNA: TGTGCCAGCAGCCGAGAGTCGGGTACATTGGAGACCCAGTACTTC.

The chain carries TRBV12-3 or TRBV12-4 and TRBJ2-2; TRBD2 matches at 7 bases. The CDR3 length is 15 residues. Trimming removed 5 bases from V and 7 bases from J; junction bases left unmatched: 10. DNA for the CDR3: TGTGCCAGCAGTCGCCGGCAGCGGGGAGACGGGGAGCTGTTTTTT. Protein: CASSRRQRGDGELFF.

The chain's CDR3 is CASAGLDTQYF. The CDR3 coding sequence is TGTGCCAGTGCAGGGTTGGATACGCAGTATTTT. The rearrangement links TRBV7-2 to TRBJ2-3, with a tentative D call TRBD1 (5 bases). The V end was cut by 9 bases, the J end by 6 bases, with 10 bases between. The CDR3 sequence is 11 residues long. In germline, CDR1 is SGHTA, CDR2 FQGNSA.

V usage is TRBV6-2 or TRBV6-3 and J usage is TRBJ1-2; D gene ambiguous. The V end was cut by 1 base, the J end by 1 base, with 4 bases between. This CDR3 comprises 13 residues. Germline assignment: CDR1 MNHEY and CDR2 SVGEGT. Written as DNA, the CDR3 is TGTGCCAGCAGTTACTTAGATAACTATGGCTACACCTTC. Its protein is CASSYLDNYGYTF.

A few counts support this clonotype. The genes are TRBV15 and TRBJ2-3; 9 bases match TRBD1. This CDR3 spans 15 amino acids. The V gene end was trimmed by 2 bases and the J gene end by 1 base; junction bases not matched to a gene: 1. Germline CDR1 reads LNHNV; CDR2 reads YYDKDF (reference sequence). Here the CDR3 reads CATSRRTGGTDTQYF. CDR3 nucleotide sequence: TGTGCCACCAGCAGACGGACAGGGGGCACAGATACGCAGTATTTT.

The chain employs TRBV7-6 and TRBJ2-5; the D gene is possibly TRBD1 (5 bases). Germline lookup yields CDR1 SGHVS and CDR2 FNYEAQ. V was clipped by 0 bases and J by 4 bases, with 12 bases between them. This CDR3 comprises 15 residues. CDR3 sequence (DNA): TGTGCCAGCAGCTTAGCAGAAGGGGTTCTAGAGACCCAGTACTTC. Translating it yields CASSLAEGVLETQYF. Together with reference TRBV7-6 and TRBJ2-5, the CDR3 gives the full variable domain: GAGVSQSPRYKVTKRGQDVALRCDPISGHVSLYWYRQALGQGPEFLTYFNYEAQQDKSGLPNDRFSAERPEGSISTLTIQRTEQRDSAMYRCASSLAEGVLETQYFGPGTRLLVL.

The rearrangement uses TRBV12-5 and TRBJ2-1, with TRBD2 identical over 12 bases. From germline, CDR1 is LGHNT and CDR2 FRNRAP. The CDR3 runs 14 residues. The V and J ends lost 11 bases and 4 bases, in that order; junction bases with no gene match: 6. DNA for the CDR3: TGTGCTTGTAGACTAGCGGGAGTTTACAATGAGCAGTTCTTC. It codes for CACRLAGVYNEQFF.